This T cell receptor (beta chain) was obtained from a study of PD-1 blockade in classical Hodgkin lymphoma. Study conclusions and caveats: Prior to therapy, complete responders displayed diversity much like that of newly diagnosed patients. Only CD4+ TCR diversity, not CD8+, had risen significantly by C4D1. Healthy donors were reported to have higher baseline TCR diversity than newly diagnosed patients.

The germline V and J ends were trimmed by 5 bases and 5 bases, with 18 bases remaining between them. CDR1 and CDR2 from the germline V gene are SEHNR and FQNEAQ (reference sequence). The CDR3 has 15 residues. This clone appeared a single time. Its antigen is still unknown. Brentuximab vedotin exposure varied among the patients, all of whom had relapsed after autologous stem cell transplantation. Clones were read by immunoSEQ multiplex PCR, and TCRdb kept only the in-frame ones, dropping some. This table holds about 40,000 clones, around 87% found once. Here the sequenced sample was peripheral blood mononuclear cells (PBMCs), taken at baseline. The chain couples TRBV7-9 to TRBJ2-5, with TRBD2 as a possible D gene (7 bases). The sequence came from a human donor with classical Hodgkin lymphoma. CDR3 sequence reads: CASSPQGGLRETQYF. The CDR3 DNA reads as TGTGCCAGCAGCCCACAAGGGGGACTACGGGAGACCCAGTACTTC.